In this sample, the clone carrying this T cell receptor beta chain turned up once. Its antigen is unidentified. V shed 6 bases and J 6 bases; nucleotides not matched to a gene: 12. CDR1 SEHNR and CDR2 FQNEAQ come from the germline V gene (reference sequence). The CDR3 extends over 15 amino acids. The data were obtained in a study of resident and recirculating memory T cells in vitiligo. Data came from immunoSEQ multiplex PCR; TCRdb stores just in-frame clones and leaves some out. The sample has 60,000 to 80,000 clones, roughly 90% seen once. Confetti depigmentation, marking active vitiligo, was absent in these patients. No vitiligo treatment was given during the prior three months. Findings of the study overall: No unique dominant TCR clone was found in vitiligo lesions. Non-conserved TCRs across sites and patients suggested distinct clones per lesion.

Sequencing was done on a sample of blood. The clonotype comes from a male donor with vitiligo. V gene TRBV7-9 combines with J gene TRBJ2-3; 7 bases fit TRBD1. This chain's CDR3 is CASSIGQDPSDTQYF. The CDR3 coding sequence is TGTGCCAGCAGTATCGGACAGGACCCCTCGGATACGCAGTATTTT. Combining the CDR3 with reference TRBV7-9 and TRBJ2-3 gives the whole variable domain DTGVSQNPRHKITKRGQNVTFRCDPISEHNRLYWYRQTLGQGPEFLTYFQNEAQLEKSRLLSDRFSAERPKGSFSTLEIQRTEQGDSAMYLCASSIGQDPSDTQYFGPGTRLTVL.